This T cell receptor beta chain was documented in a study of vaccination effects on CD4 cells after COVID-19 (dated by TCRdb to between 2021 and 2022). About the full investigation: Two doses of either the BNT162b2 or the mRNA-1273 mRNA SARS-CoV-2 vaccine were administered to participants. Cultures from other donors in the study were sequenced with the Oncomine TCR Beta short-read assay on an Illumina iSeq 100. The study compared SARS-CoV-2 spike-specific CD4+ TCR repertoires before and after mRNA vaccination in COVID-19 convalescent patients and infection-naive vaccine recipients. A total of around eleven COVID-19 convalescent patients and 4 SARS-CoV-2-naive healthy vaccine recipients were included in the full study.

In the ViraFEST assay, PBMC were stimulated with viral peptide pools, and antigen-specific CD4+ T cell clonotypes were then identified by expansion using TCR sequencing. After around eleven days of culture, CD4+ T cells were isolated with the EasySep CD4+ T cell isolation kit. Healthy vaccine recipients had no prior SARS-CoV-2 infection, confirmed by negative nucleocapsid antibodies before and after vaccination. Approximately 2 million PBMC per well were cultured in IMDM with about 4.5% human AB serum, 8.5 to 10 IU/ml IL-2 and gentamicin, plus 10 ug/ml peptides. Half of the culture medium was replaced with fresh IL-2-containing medium on days 3 and 7. Unless noted otherwise, every peptide stimulation condition was cultured in triplicate wells. PBMC were separated from whole blood using Ficoll-Paque Plus gradient centrifugation and were then either cryopreserved at -140C or used fresh. The overlapping peptide pools covered the spike proteins of SARS-CoV-2 and of the common cold coronaviruses HCoV-NL63, HCoV-OC43 and HCoV-229E. The QIAamp micro DNA kit was used to extract genomic DNA from the cultured CD4+ T cells.

Libraries were made using the immunoSEQ multiplex PCR assay. DNA from the cultured, isolated CD4+ T cells was subjected to TCR beta CDR3 sequencing. In the paper's pipeline: Non-productive TCR sequences were removed and reads were trimmed to the CDR3 region, keeping CDR3s of at least 7 amino acids. Antigen-specific clonotypes were identified with the MANAFEST web app by comparing expansion in peptide wells against reference cultures. To count as positive, a clone had to show expansion at FDR<0.05 compared with the reference and with all other wells, an odds ratio above 5, and a frequency above 0.1% in two replicate wells. A clonotype was called cross-reactive if it was significantly expanded both in SARS-CoV-2 spike wells and in at least one common cold coronavirus spike condition. CDR3 similarity was assessed by Levenshtein distance using the stringdist R package, and unrooted trees were constructed with ape in R 3.6.1. The table comes from immuneACCESS by way of TCRdb, which keeps in-frame sequences with V and J called. Part of the clones is missing from these tables; in studies checked, under half for an unresolved V gene and the rest for unknown reasons. That table supplies the V and J calls and clone size; D and trimming were determined from the DNA. A total of around 20,000 clones appear in this sample, approximately 70% of them only once. Jointly, the top ten make up about a sixth of the sample.

Worth noting for this clone: It lacks a known antigen. The input lacks base qualities; no much larger clone sits a single base away.

General findings and caveats noted by the study authors: The study was limited by a small number of convalescent patients, and early post-infection timepoints were lacking. In healthy vaccine recipients, vaccine-induced clones were almost all SARS-CoV-2 mono-reactive, with only 1 of 255 cross-reactive with common cold coronaviruses. Both infection-induced and vaccine-induced clones contracted markedly at late post-vaccination timepoints, which is consistent with waning T cell responses.

This sample comprised CD4+ T cells from PBMCs cultured with HCoV-229E spike peptides, obtained before COVID-19 vaccination. This specimen's cell subset or site label, per the study, means: HCoV-229E spike overlapping peptide pool stimulation. The receptor's source is a human donor who received a COVID-19 vaccine.

The CDR3 here reads CAISESRQTVYGYTF. The base sequence is TGTGCCATCAGTGAGTCGAGACAGACCGTCTATGGCTACACCTTC. Recombination linked TRBV10-3 to TRBJ1-2; a tentative D call is TRBD1 (5 bases match). Inclusive of the bounding cysteine and phenylalanine, the CDR3 is 15 residues long. Only CDR3 DNA remains: 45 bases, in frame from the first base. Reading the germline V gene gives CDR1 ENHRY and CDR2 SYGVKD. V is reduced by 0 bases and J by 4 bases, leaving a spacing of 12 bases between them.